This T cell receptor (beta chain) was recorded in a study of blood T cell repertoires in COVID-19 (TCRdb year 2020). Turning to the overall study: Samples from collaborators originated in the United States, Italy and Spain and spanned both the acute and convalescent phases of COVID-19. Deeply sampled blood TCRbeta repertoires from subjects exposed to, actively infected with, or recovered from COVID-19 were included in the dataset. Samples were obtained from the ongoing ImmuneRACE study (first 160 participants) and from 1,254 subjects provided by 6 global collaborators. HLA class I and class II types, where available, came from metadata supplied by the sample provider rather than from assay-based typing. The repertoires were released in a freely available public database meant as a resource for research on the immune response to SARS-CoV-2. The material from the prospective study consisted of cDNA or gDNA derived from T cells, B-cell-depleted T cells, or PBMCs. A de-identified subject ID, COVID-19 status, age in years and sex were almost always included in the sample metadata.

What the work shows at the level of the full study, not this receptor alone: The quantity of clinical and demographic metadata differed by source and by participant and was supplied without curation.

The germline V gene specifies KGHDR as CDR1 and SFDVKD as CDR2. V is pared back by 4 bases and J by 4 bases, with 15 bases lying between the germline termini. The CDR3 starts with the cysteine, ends with the phenylalanine, and has 15 residues. Here the CDR3 DNA is all that survives: 45 bases in frame from base 1. Participants in the prospective study were aged about 18 to 89 years, lived in more than 20 United States geographic areas, and enrolled through a virtual design. Cohort assignment in the prospective study relied on participant-reported clinical history from a screening survey and a study questionnaire. ImmuneRACE Cohort 3 recovered participants were defined by two consecutive negative NP/OP PCR tests, healthcare professional clearance, or symptom resolution. Mobile phlebotomists in the prospective study collected whole blood, serum and a nasopharyngeal or oropharyngeal swab from every participant. Over an approximately two-month period, participants in the prospective study had the option of providing additional blood draws and questionnaires. Prospective study blood samples were shipped either frozen or at room temperature before DNA extraction.

TCRbeta CDR3 regions were amplified from genomic DNA by means of the immunoSEQ Assay, a bias-controlled multiplex PCR. In the paper's pipeline: The number of nucleated cells in each sample was estimated from the amplification of reference gene primers within the assay. Sequence reads were collapsed and filtered to measure the absolute abundance of every unique TCRbeta CDR3 rearrangement. For each sample, productive Simpson clonality was calculated by taking the square root of Simpson's diversity index across productive rearrangements. TCRdb obtained this table from immuneACCESS and retained in-frame rearrangements with V and J assigned. These tables miss some clones; where compared with another copy, unresolved V genes account for less than half of the shortfall, and the remainder is unexplained. V, J and clone size derive from that table, while D and trimming were established from the DNA sequence. The sample contains some 110,000 clones, roughly 84% of them found a single time. Together, the top ten hold approximately 3.6% of the sample.

In regard to this clone: This clone's antigen is unknown. The record has no base qualities; no much larger clone is one base away.

The sample comprised PBMCs or T cells enriched from blood (not recorded which). This sequence was found in a woman aged 30 to 39 who had recovered from COVID-19. The rearranged segments are TRBV24-1 and TRBJ1-1, and possibly TRBD1, on 5 matching bases. The CDR3 in this case is CATSDSTGDGTEAFF. DNA sequence: TGTGCCACCAGTGACAGCACAGGAGATGGCACTGAAGCTTTCTTT.